The 14 T cell receptor beta chains in this list originate from one sample, sequenced in a study of T cells in localized non-small cell lung cancer. TCRdb's table, derived via immunoSEQ multiplex PCR, lists solely in-frame clones and lacks some. The sample has some 25,000 clones; 70% to 90% are singletons. The sample here was peripheral blood, taken before any cancer treatment. These receptor sequences come from a male donor aged 60 or over with stage II squamous cell lung carcinoma.

This clone is a singleton in its sample. The chain combines TRBV19 with TRBJ2-3; D gene uncertain. V lost 0 bases and J lost 1, with 8 bases in between. The CDR3 is 15 amino acids. Germline V gene lookup returns CDR1 LNHDA and CDR2 SQIVND (reference sequence). CDR3 in DNA: TGTGCCAGTAGTATAGATCAATCGCGCACAGATACGCAGTATTTT. It specifies CASSIDQSRTDTQYF.

The chain recombines TRBV27 with TRBJ2-7; 7 nucleotides line up with TRBD2. The CDR3 consists of 12 residues. Germline CDR1 reads MNHEY; CDR2 reads SMNVEV (reference sequence). Trimming cost V 9 bases and J 4 bases; bases outside gene matches: 6. The CDR3 loop is CASGGGIYEQYF. CDR3 nucleotide sequence: TGTGCCAGTGGGGGAGGGATTTACGAGCAGTACTTC.

The V call is TRBV7-3, the J call TRBJ2-3; D call uncertain. Trimming left V 0 bases short and J 6 bases short, with 10 bases between. The CDR3 length is 14 residues. Germline V gene data show CDR1 as SGHTA and CDR2 as FQGTGA. The CDR3 loop is CASSLTYPRDTQYF. DNA of the CDR3: TGTGCCAGCAGCTTAACCTATCCCCGGGATACGCAGTATTTT.

This chain joins TRBV4-1 and TRBJ2-3; 7 bases fit TRBD2. V lost 0 bases and J lost 8; bases outside the gene matches: 5. The CDR3 extends over 14 amino acids. In germline, CDR1 is MGHRA, CDR2 YSYEKL. The CDR3 DNA is TGCGCCAGCAGCCAAGATTTCGGACTAGGTACGCAGTATTTT. The encoded protein is CASSQDFGLGTQYF.

The gene calls are TRBV19 and TRBJ2-7, with 12 bases fitting TRBD1. Germline V gene lookup returns CDR1 LNHDA and CDR2 SQIVND (reference sequence). The CDR3 sequence is 14 residues long. With V trimmed by 5 bases and J by 8 bases, 7 bases remained unmatched. The CDR3 loop is CASSRTGQGAQQYF. CDR3 nucleotides: TGTGCCAGTAGTCGAACGGGACAGGGGGCGCAGCAGTACTTC.

The J gene is TRBJ2-7, the V gene TRBV6-1, with 7 bases lining up with TRBD1. From germline, CDR1 is MNHNS and CDR2 SASEGT. The CDR3 totals 16 residues. The V segment lost 3 bases and the J segment 2 bases; nucleotides outside the gene matches: 10. The CDR3 is CASSDLLTGRAYEQYF. For the CDR3, the DNA is TGTGCCAGCAGTGATTTGTTGACAGGGCGTGCCTACGAGCAGTACTTC.

This chain joins TRBV30 and TRBJ2-5; a weak D match, TRBD2 (6 bases). V lost 0 bases and J 0 bases, leaving 11 bases between the germline ends. Germline lookup yields CDR1 GTSNPN and CDR2 SVGIG (reference sequence). The CDR3 sequence is 15 residues long. CDR3 sequence: CAWSVGLANQETQYF. The CDR3, as DNA: TGTGCCTGGAGTGTAGGGCTAGCGAACCAAGAGACCCAGTACTTC.

The V and J genes are TRBV18 and TRBJ2-3; TRBD1 is a possible D gene (5 bases). CDR1 is KGHSH and CDR2 is LQKENI in the germline V gene. Trimming shortened V by 1 base and J by 1 base, and 12 bases separated the two germline ends. CDR3 length: 16 amino acids. The CDR3 DNA reads as TGTGCCAGCTCACCACTGACAGTCTCAGGCACAGATACGCAGTATTTT. This translates into CASSPLTVSGTDTQYF.

The V and J genes are TRBV10-3 and TRBJ2-7; D call uncertain. The CDR3 contains 13 residues. V was clipped by 0 bases and J by 1 base, with 4 bases between them. Germline CDR1 reads ENHRY; CDR2 reads SYGVKD. The CDR3 protein is CAISESISYEQYF. The CDR3 coding sequence is TGTGCCATCAGTGAGTCGATTTCCTACGAGCAGTACTTC.

The V gene is TRBV4-3, the J gene TRBJ2-1; D is unclear. V lost 0 bases to trimming and J lost 4 bases, with 10 bases between them. The CDR3 consists of 15 residues. The germline gives CDR1 LGHNA, CDR2 YSLEER. In DNA, the CDR3 is TGCGCCAGCAGCCAAGATGTTCAGGTTTACAATGAGCAGTTCTTC. It translates to CASSQDVQVYNEQFF.

The chain links TRBV7-9 to TRBJ1-5; the D is unclear. The CDR3 runs 14 residues. With 5 bases removed from V and 1 base from J, the gap between germline ends came to 9 bases. Germline values: CDR1 SEHNR, CDR2 FQNEAQ (reference sequence). The CDR3 DNA reads as TGTGCCAGCAGCCGGGCGGGCAGCAATCAGCCCCAGCATTTT. Protein: CASSRAGSNQPQHF. Variable domain in full (rest from reference TRBV7-9 and TRBJ1-5): DTGVSQNPRHKITKRGQNVTFRCDPISEHNRLYWYRQTLGQGPEFLTYFQNEAQLEKSRLLSDRFSAERPKGSFSTLEIQRTEQGDSAMYLCASSRAGSNQPQHFGDGTRLSIL.

This clone was seen once. J is TRBJ2-7 and V is TRBV7-8; the match to TRBD2 covers 12 bases. The J segment lost 6 bases and the V segment lost 0 bases, leaving 3 bases of the junction unmatched. The CDR3 is 15 amino acids. CDR1 and CDR2 (germline): SGHVS, FQNEAQ. CDR3 protein: CASSLATSGSTEQYF. CDR3 DNA sequence: TGTGCCAGCAGCTTAGCGACTAGCGGGAGCACCGAGCAGTACTTC.

In its sample, this clone was seen a few times. The gene calls are TRBV30 and TRBJ1-5; D may be TRBD1 (5 bases). Trimming took off 3 bases at V and 12 bases at J, with 15 bases between the two ends. This CDR3 has 12 residues. CDR1 is GTSNPN, CDR2 SVGIG, per germline (reference sequence). Written as DNA, the CDR3 is TGTGCCTGGAGCCGGGCGGGGGGGAGCCAGCATTTT. The encoded protein is CAWSRAGGSQHF.

The rearrangement uses TRBV27 and TRBJ2-3; 11 bases agree with TRBD2. CDR3 length: 15 residues. V shed 4 bases, J shed 2 bases, and the junction held 2 bases outside the gene matches. Per the germline V gene, CDR1 is MNHEY and CDR2 is SMNVEV (reference sequence). The CDR3 coding sequence is TGTGCCAGCAGTTGGGGACTAGCGGTCACAGATACGCAGTATTTT. It codes for CASSWGLAVTDTQYF.